The subject of this entry is one T cell receptor beta chain. Its antigen remains unidentified. MiXCR, run by TCRdb on the RT-PCR reads, gives a single entry per CDR3 protein. This sample carries roughly 780,000 distinct CDR3 sequences, about 18% of them seen once, and the ten largest clones take 11%. Trimming removed 1 base from V and 8 bases from J; junction bases left unmatched: 9. Germline V lookup: CDR1 SGHTA, CDR2 FQGNSA. This CDR3 spans 16 amino acids. The sample comes from a study of response to subunit inactivated influenza vaccine. General study findings and limits: The authors offered the suggestion that each seasonal influenza vaccination recruits few new T cells.

The sample here was PBMCs from blood, taken around 5 days after vaccination. The source of this sequence is a middle-aged man who received an inactivated influenza vaccine. The genes are TRBV7-2 and TRBJ1-2, with 11 bases lining up with TRBD1. The CDR3 loop reads CASSLDPGTGGRGYTF. CDR3 bases: TGTGCCAGCAGCTTAGACCCCGGGACAGGGGGACGGGGCTACACCTTC.